This T cell receptor (beta chain) originates from a study of long-term antiretroviral therapy in people with HIV (dated 2022 in TCRdb). Context from the whole study: Collection of the earliest samples took place about a decade ahead of the 2015 WHO recommendation for immediate ART, at a time when ART was typically delayed until CD4 counts fell. A retrospective serial study tested whether ART initiation and durable HIV suppression were associated with changes in peripheral blood TRB repertoire composition and diversity. From some 28 adults with confirmed HIV infection, the cohort provided approximately 190 cryopreserved PBMC samples, gathered serially across a mean of about 6 years (range 1-12). Of the approximately 28 participants with HIV, 10 to 11 were female. Test extractions of a monoclonal T-cell line alongside a few dozen polyclonal samples showed no cross-contamination during QIAcube processing.

The immunoSEQ hsTCRB v3.0 assay was used at survey level resolution for TRB variable region sequencing. A depth of about 35,000-55,000 T-cell genomes per sample was targeted for TRB sequencing. An Illumina MiSeq with a v3 150-cycle kit was used to sequence the pooled TRB libraries. From the authors' description of their analysis: Analysis of repertoires was carried out in R inside a reproducible Nextflow workflow spanning QC, data transformation and analysis. LymphoSeq2, an R package for exploring AIRR-Seq data, was used to implement custom analyses. Several samples that produced fewer than 5000 total TRB sequences were removed, so 150 to 200 HIV repertoires were analyzed. Among the 188 retained HIV repertoires, some 57 were collected before ART initiation and about 130 were collected after ART initiation. Repertoires were downsampled to 5000 TRB nucleotide sequences, and summary statistics were averaged over 100 downsampling iterations. The analysis kept only TRB sequences whose CDR3 regions were at least seven amino acids long. Two measures captured diversity: a Shannon entropy-derived clonality score and the Gini coefficient. Repertoire networks linked the top 5000 CDR3 amino acid sequences whenever two sequences differed by an edit distance of one. GLIPH2 predicted antigen specificity groups and MHC restriction for TRB CDR3 amino acid sequences. To flag known CMV, EBV, HIV or tissue antigen associations, CDR3 amino acid sequences were matched against VDJdb and McPAS-TCR. Pre-ART, post-ART and control groups were compared with Wilcoxon signed-rank tests and Holm-Bonferroni correction. The table was pulled from immuneACCESS by TCRdb, which kept in-frame rearrangements only. Such tables lose some clones; where checked, under half of the loss comes from unresolved V genes, and the rest has no known cause. That table furnishes V, J and clone size, whereas the DNA furnished D and trimming. This sample gives about 30,000 clones in total; about 94% of them show up just once. The ten top clones hold around 3.8% of the sample.

Concerning this clone: Its antigen target is currently unknown. No much larger clonotype is one base removed from it; base qualities were not supplied.

Via the germline V gene, CDR1 is SGHRS and CDR2 YFSETQ. Including the terminal cysteine and phenylalanine, the CDR3 comprises 14 residues. Only the CDR3 region is kept as DNA, spanning 42 bases read in frame from base 1. The junction shows trimming of 1 base on V and 2 bases on J, and the gene matches do not reach 3 bases of it. Study-wide conclusions, independent of this receptor: Starting ART was linked to a significant rise in TRB diversity, yet even with long-term ART the diversity remained significantly lower than in transplant donor controls. Because cell numbers in pre-ART samples were limited, unsorted PBMC were profiled instead of sorted CD4+ and CD8+ T cells. Expanded TRB clones identified before ART initiation dominated the repertoire across all time points, though the dominance fluctuated and decreased in many PLHIV after ART. No data were available on ART adherence, viral resistance or therapy changes, limiting inferences about post-ART repertoire changes. Limited PBMC availability meant only the TCR beta chain was sequenced, without alpha chain pairing. The samples span the years 2004 to 2017, and the ART regimens used at that time may not be as effective as current regimens. Narrower CDR3 length ranges were observed in HIV repertoires than in controls, and an antigen-experienced repertoire with only a slight naive shift after ART was suggested by the network structure.

Participants were included only if at least one PBMC sample before ART initiation and at least two post-ART samples were available. Every participant with HIV received treatment in the United States of America. Cryopreserved samples of about 0.95-11 million PBMC were thawed and washed before DNA extraction. At the time of the earliest PBMC sample, participants with HIV were aged between about 23 and 55 years. PBMC samples were contributed by each participant from 1-4 timepoints before ART initiation and 2-8 timepoints after ART initiation, with a median of 7 samples. Serial HIV viral load, CD4+ T-cell count, ART history and demographic data were obtained for every participant. A Qiagen kit on a QIAcube was used to extract genomic DNA from unsorted PBMC, with samples processed in batches of 12.

This chain is built from TRBV5-1 and TRBJ2-7; 7 bases in between match TRBD1. The sequences come from unsorted PBMCs, collected about 5.1 years after starting antiretroviral therapy. The clonotype was recovered from a woman between 45 and 60 years old with HIV. The DNA sequence is given as TGCGCCAGCAGCTTGCTGGGGACAGCCTACGAGCAGTACTTC. It is translated as CASSLLGTAYEQYF. With all but the CDR3 taken from the reference TRBV5-1 and TRBJ2-7 genes, the full variable domain is: KAGVTQTPRYLIKTRGQQVTLSCSPISGHRSVSWYQQTPGQGLQFLFEYFSETQRNKGNFPGRFSGRQFSNSRSEMNVSTLELGDSALYLCASSLLGTAYEQYFGPGTRLTVT.